This passage covers 20 T cell receptor beta chains from one sample sequenced in a study of beta chain features in type 1 diabetes. Isolated RNA was reverse transcribed in full, so expressed TCRB transcripts were sequenced. Data came from immunoSEQ multiplex PCR; TCRdb stores just in-frame clones and leaves some out. The sample lists roughly 180,000 clones, around 13% occurring once. The specimen sequenced was central memory CD4+ T cells from blood. These receptors were collected from a woman aged 18 to 35 in good health.

The sample holds a few counts of this clone. The rearrangement joins TRBV19 to TRBJ2-3, with 13 positions matching TRBD2. This CDR3 comprises 14 residues. The germline gives CDR1 LNHDA, CDR2 SQIVND (reference sequence). The V gene end was trimmed by 9 bases and the J gene end by 6 bases; junction bases not matched to a gene: 6. The CDR3 DNA reads TGTGCCAGCAGGACTAGCGGGAGACGGGATACGCAGTATTTT. It translates to CASRTSGRRDTQYF.

This chain connects TRBV27 to TRBJ2-1, with 12 bases that match TRBD2. V gave up 10 bases and J gave up 7 bases; unmatched junction bases: 8. This CDR3 has 14 amino acids. Germline CDR1 is MNHEY and CDR2 is SMNVEV (reference sequence). This CDR3 is CAIKGTSGPNEQFF. CDR3 coding DNA: TGTGCCATCAAAGGGACTAGCGGGCCAAATGAGCAGTTCTTC.

There are a few counts of this clone. J is TRBJ2-1 and V is TRBV7-9; 8 nucleotides align to TRBD2. J gave up 8 bases and V 3 bases, and 6 bases lay outside the gene matches. Germline lookup yields CDR1 SEHNR and CDR2 FQNEAQ (reference sequence). The CDR3 has 14 amino acids. CDR3 nucleotides: TGTGCCAGCAGCTTGGTGGGACTAGGCGATGAGCAGTTCTTC. Residues: CASSLVGLGDEQFF.

This sequence joins TRBV5-1 and TRBJ2-7; 10 positions match TRBD2. The CDR3 extends over 17 amino acids. Germline CDR1 reads SGHRS; CDR2 reads YFSETQ. The trim removed 0 bases at V and 3 bases at J, leaving 9 bases unmatched. The CDR3 loop reads CASSLDTSGTPSYEQYF. The DNA of the CDR3 is TGCGCCAGCAGCTTGGATACTAGCGGGACGCCCAGCTACGAGCAGTACTTC.

This clone was seen more than once but under ten times. The rearrangement joins TRBV9 to TRBJ2-1; 7 nucleotides line up with TRBD2. The V segment lost 3 bases and the J segment 0 bases; nucleotides outside the gene matches: 6. The germline V gene has CDR1 SGDLS and CDR2 YYNGEE. The CDR3 sequence is 16 residues long. CDR3 DNA sequence: TGTGCCAGCAGCGACGGGAGGTTGAGCTCCTACAATGAGCAGTTCTTC. It encodes CASSDGRLSSYNEQFF.

CDR3 loop: CASHRGHEQYF. Here the CDR3 DNA reads TGTGCCAGCCACAGGGGACACGAGCAGTACTTC. The chain recombines TRBV28 with TRBJ2-7; 7 nucleotides line up with TRBD1. Germline V lookup: CDR1 MDHEN, CDR2 SYDVKM. V dropped 8 bases and J dropped 5; count of bases not matched to a gene: 3. The CDR3 totals 11 residues.

This clone has more than one count but fewer than ten. V is TRBV13 and J is TRBJ2-7, with D maybe TRBD2 (5 bases). Trimming left V 5 bases short and J 6 bases short, with 20 bases between. Germline values: CDR1 PRHDT, CDR2 FYEKMQ (reference sequence). The CDR3 sequence is 15 residues long. The CDR3 region is CASSRYSSSTPEQYF. DNA for the CDR3: TGTGCCAGCAGCCGGTACTCTAGCTCAACCCCCGAGCAGTACTTC.

This clone was counted only a few times. The J gene is TRBJ2-2, the V gene TRBV5-1, with D perhaps matching TRBD1 (5 bases). CDR3 size: 15 residues. The germline V gene has CDR1 SGHRS and CDR2 YFSETQ. Trimming took 0 bases from V and 0 from J, leaving 6 bases between them. CDR3 DNA sequence: TGCGCCAGCAGCTTGGAGACAGCGAACACCGGGGAGCTGTTTTTT. Translation gives CASSLETANTGELFF.

The table lists this clone with a few counts. The chain has TRBV7-8 and TRBJ2-3, with a tentative D call TRBD2 (5 bases). Trimming pared 5 bases from V and 4 bases from J, leaving 19 bases between. The V gene's germline CDR1 is SGHVS and CDR2 FQNEAQ. This CDR3 contains 16 residues. CDR3 loop: CASSARPGRSADTQYF. The CDR3 nucleotides read TGTGCCAGCAGCGCCCGGCCCGGGCGTAGCGCAGATACGCAGTATTTT.

With respect to this clone: The same CDR3 can be traced to other DNA sequences in this sample. This chain links TRBV7-2 with TRBJ2-3, with 9 positions matching TRBD2. The CDR3 length is 14 residues. V dropped 5 bases and J dropped 2; count of bases not matched to a gene: 2. CDR1 and CDR2 (germline): SGHTA, FQGNSA. CDR3 DNA sequence: TGTGCCAGCAGCCCGGGACTAGCCACAGATACGCAGTATTTT. Translating it yields CASSPGLATDTQYF. The full variable domain, completed using reference TRBV7-2 and TRBJ2-3, is GAGVSQSPSNKVTEKGKDVELRCDPISGHTALYWYRQSLGQGLEFLIYFQGNSAPDKSGLPSDRFSAERTGGSVSTLTIQRTQQEDSAVYLCASSPGLATDTQYFGPGTRLTVL.

This clone was observed a few times. The chain has TRBV5-1 and TRBJ2-7, with a possible D match to TRBD1 (5 bases). V gave up 4 bases and J gave up 2 bases, with 16 bases separating them. CDR3 length: 15 amino acids. CDR1 is SGHRS and CDR2 is YFSETQ in the germline V gene. CDR3 amino acids: CASSGDAGQTYEQYF. CDR3 bases: TGCGCCAGCAGCGGAGACGCAGGGCAAACCTACGAGCAGTACTTC.

The chain employs TRBV30 and TRBJ1-1; 7 nucleotides line up with TRBD1. The CDR3 contains 12 residues. The V gene end was trimmed by 7 bases and the J gene end by 0 bases; junction bases not matched to a gene: 2. From germline, CDR1 is GTSNPN and CDR2 SVGIG (reference sequence). CDR3 DNA: TGTGCCTCACAGGGGATGAACACTGAAGCTTTCTTT. Translated, it gives CASQGMNTEAFF.

The rearrangement joins TRBV30 to TRBJ1-5; D is possibly TRBD1 (5 bases). Deletions cut 5 bases from V and 6 bases from J, with 17 bases between. CDR3 length: 14 amino acids. The germline V gene has CDR1 GTSNPN and CDR2 SVGIG (reference sequence). This chain's CDR3 is CAWGGDPAGQPQHF. CDR3 DNA sequence: TGTGCCTGGGGGGGGGACCCGGCGGGTCAGCCCCAGCATTTT. Supplemented by reference TRBV30 and TRBJ1-5, the full variable domain reads SQTIHQWPATLVQPVGSPLSLECTVEGTSNPNLYWYRQAAGRGLQLLFYSVGIGQISSEVPQNLSASRPQDRQFILSSKKLLLSDSGFYLCAWGGDPAGQPQHFGDGTRLSIL.

This chain connects TRBV7-9 to TRBJ1-1; no clear D gene. V was clipped by 5 bases and J by 1 base, with 8 bases between them. The CDR3 contains 13 residues. Germline V gene sequence: CDR1 SEHNR, CDR2 FQNEAQ (reference sequence). CDR3 sequence reads: CASSLSWNTEAFF. CDR3 DNA sequence: TGTGCCAGCAGCCTGAGCTGGAACACTGAAGCTTTCTTT.

The chain joins TRBV4-3 to TRBJ2-7; D is perhaps TRBD1 (5 bases). The length of the CDR3 is 16 residues. The germline V gene has CDR1 LGHNA and CDR2 YSLEER. The V gene lost 1 base and the J gene lost 3 bases, with 16 bases spanning the gap. The chain's CDR3 is CASSQAHRAGNYEQYF. DNA of the CDR3: TGCGCCAGCAGCCAAGCTCATCGGGCAGGGAACTACGAGCAGTACTTC.

The J gene is TRBJ2-3, the V gene TRBV2; 10 bases match TRBD2. J gave up 3 bases and V 2 bases, and 2 bases lay outside the gene matches. The CDR3 totals 15 residues. Germline lookup yields CDR1 SNHLY and CDR2 FYNNEI. The CDR3 loop is CASSELAGVTDTQYF. As DNA, the CDR3 is TGTGCCAGCAGTGAACTAGCGGGAGTAACAGATACGCAGTATTTT.

This clone has only a few counts. The chain carries TRBV18 and TRBJ2-7; the D gene is possibly TRBD2 (6 bases). V lost 6 bases to trimming and J lost 4 bases, with 16 bases between them. Germline V lookup: CDR1 KGHSH, CDR2 LQKENI. This CDR3 is built from 14 residues. CDR3 DNA: TGTGCCAGCTCCCGTATGGGGACTCAATACGAGCAGTACTTC. Translation: CASSRMGTQYEQYF.

This chain joins TRBV6-1 and TRBJ2-1, with 11 bases aligning to TRBD2. The CDR3 length is 17 residues. Germline lookup yields CDR1 MNHNS and CDR2 SASEGT. V lost 4 bases to trimming and J lost 9 bases; unmatched junction nucleotides: 14. CDR3 nucleotide sequence: TGTGCCAGCAGTGCTCACCGACTAGCGGGAAGCTCTGGTGAGCAGTTCTTC. Amino acid sequence: CASSAHRLAGSSGEQFF.

Many counts were recorded for this clone. V is TRBV12-5 and J is TRBJ2-2; TRBD1 aligns across 9 bases. Germline CDR1 reads LGHNT; CDR2 reads FRNRAP. CDR3 size: 15 residues. The V gene end was trimmed by 6 bases and the J gene end by 6 bases; junction bases not matched to a gene: 8. DNA of the CDR3: TGTGCTAGTGGCTCTGCGGGACAGGGCCCCGGGGAGCTGTTTTTT. Translated, it gives CASGSAGQGPGELFF. The variable domain in full, completed from reference TRBV12-5 and TRBJ2-2, reads DARVTQTPRHKVTEMGQEVTMRCQPILGHNTVFWYRQTMMQGLELLAYFRNRAPLDDSGMPKDRFSAEMPDATLATLKIQPSEPRDSAVYFCASGSAGQGPGELFFGEGSRLTVL.

This clone was recorded a few times. The chain employs TRBV28 and TRBJ1-4; the D gene is possibly TRBD1 (5 bases). The CDR3 runs to 15 residues. V was pared by 6 bases and J by 3 bases, with 14 bases between. CDR1 is MDHEN, CDR2 SYDVKM, per germline. CDR3 protein: CASSPTVSANEKLFF. The CDR3 DNA is TGTGCCAGCAGCCCGACAGTATCGGCTAATGAAAAACTGTTTTTT. Based on the CDR3 plus reference TRBV28 and TRBJ1-4, the full variable domain is DVKVTQSSRYLVKRTGEKVFLECVQDMDHENMFWYRQDPGLGLRLIYFSYDVKMKEKGDIPEGYSVSREKKERFSLILESASTNQTSMYLCASSPTVSANEKLFFGSGTQLSVL.